This T cell receptor (beta chain) was obtained from a study of OX40 agonist ivuxolimab in advanced cancers. Study in general: Patients treated during dose escalation were battling hepatocellular carcinoma, melanoma, renal cell or head and neck cancer. Three patients responded partially, comprising one with hepatocellular carcinoma and two with cutaneous melanoma. Overall study results and limits: Clones of CD4+ and CD8+ blood T cells grew by week 6 at doses of 0.1 to 3.0 mg/kg. CD8+ T cells showed, on average, more clonal expansion than CD4+ cells.

The V gene's germline CDR1 is SGHKS and CDR2 YYEKEE (reference sequence). V was trimmed by 1 base and J by 3 bases, leaving 22 bases between them. The CDR3 contains 18 residues. Only in-frame clones appear in the TCRdb table, and some are missing; sequencing was by immunoSEQ multiplex PCR. Among roughly 77,000 clones listed, around 92% were seen once. By proportion, this clone is medium-sized. Its specificity is unknown. The specimen was CD4+ or CD8+ T cells sorted from blood, collected in a trial of the OX40 agonist ivuxolimab. V is TRBV5-5 and J is TRBJ1-2; unclear D gene. This TCR came from an adult with an advanced solid tumor such as melanoma, head and neck, liver or kidney cancer. The CDR3 nucleotides are TGTGCCAGCAGCTTGAGTAAGACGGCAGCGCGTCCCTACTATGGCTACACCTTC. Encoded protein: CASSLSKTAARPYYGYTF.